This T cell receptor beta chain was sequenced during a study of T-cell reconstitution after alpha-beta-depleted transplantation in children. Study-wide results and caveats: Recipient T cells and thymic progenitors that survived gave rise to the high TCRbeta diversity observed at day 60 in some patients. Counts and diversity of T cells one year after transplant came mostly from newly produced T cells. There were reportedly several hundred expanded graft clones from which alpha-beta T cells came about two months after transplant.

With regard to this clonotype: Its matching antigen is unknown.

The CDR3 covers 13 residues. Germline V gives CDR1 LGHDT, CDR2 YNNKEL (reference sequence). Trimming shortened V by 4 bases and J by 2 bases, and 7 bases separated the two germline ends. A TCRbeta library incorporating unique molecular identifiers was prepared. TCRdb re-called the PCR reads with MiXCR, one entry per CDR3 protein. The sample contains 98,000 or so distinct CDR3 sequences, 5% to 8% of which appear only once. The sample was PBMCs, mostly from graft donor cells, taken 360 days after TCRalphabeta/CD19-depleted stem cell transplant. This chain uses TRBV3-1 with TRBJ2-3, with no clear D. This TCR came from a male patient aged 2-15 years who had a stem cell transplant for acute lymphoblastic leukemia, so the T cells may come from the graft donor. The DNA for the CDR3 is TGTGCCAGCAGCCGGAAGTTCACAGATACGCAGTATTTT. Its translation is CASSRKFTDTQYF.